Below are 11 T cell receptor beta chains sequenced from a single sample in a study of blood T cell repertoires in COVID-19. Only in-frame clones appear in the TCRdb table, and some are missing; sequencing was by immunoSEQ multiplex PCR. The sample gives 150,000 to 200,000 clones, 70% to 90% of which show up once; 3.5% to 4.5% is in the top ten. Sample: peripheral blood. These receptors were obtained from a human donor in a cohort sampled during active COVID-19.

The chain couples TRBV27 to TRBJ2-7; 9 nucleotides line up with TRBD1. V gave up 2 bases and J gave up 6 bases; unmatched junction bases: 14. The CDR3 covers 17 residues. The germline V gene has CDR1 MNHEY and CDR2 SMNVEV (reference sequence). CDR3 residues: CASSLDGPGQGIGEQYF. The CDR3 DNA reads TGTGCCAGCAGTTTAGACGGACCGGGACAGGGTATAGGCGAGCAGTACTTC.

V gene TRBV6-5 combines with J gene TRBJ2-7; 10 nucleotides agree with TRBD2. The trim removed 6 bases at V and 6 bases at J, leaving 11 bases unmatched. The CDR3 is 15 amino acids. CDR1 is MNHEY and CDR2 is SVGAGI in the germline V gene. CDR3 DNA sequence: TGTGCCAGCAGAGGCAAAGCGGGAGGGTCTTCCGAGCAGTACTTC. Its translation is CASRGKAGGSSEQYF.

This clone was seen a single time. V gene TRBV3-1 (or the pseudogene TRBV3-2) combines with J gene TRBJ2-1, with D possibly being TRBD2 (6 bases). The CDR3 is made up of 16 amino acids. CDR1 is LGHDT and CDR2 is YNNKEL in the germline V gene (reference sequence). Trimming left V 3 bases short and J 6 bases short, with 18 bases between. For the CDR3, the DNA is TGTGCCAGCAGCCATCGGGGGACGGCCAACTTCAATGAGCAGTTCTTC. Translating it yields CASSHRGTANFNEQFF.

This clone appeared a few times. CDR3 sequence reads: CASSQGLEGATADTQYF. CDR3 nucleotide sequence: TGTGCCAGCAGCCAAGGTTTAGAGGGGGCGACTGCTGATACGCAGTATTTT. The chain carries TRBV4-2 and TRBJ2-3, with 7 nucleotides matching TRBD1. The ends lost 1 base at V and 6 bases at J; junction bases unmatched: 13. CDR1 and CDR2 from the germline V gene are LGHNA and YNFKEQ. CDR3 length equals 17 residues.

The rearrangement uses TRBV5-1 and TRBJ1-1; a possible D gene is TRBD1 (6 bases). Trimming shortened V by 1 base and J by 7 bases, and 11 bases separated the two germline ends. CDR3 length: 13 amino acids. CDR1 is SGHRS and CDR2 is YFSETQ in the germline V gene. The CDR3 protein is CASSLRTDGEAFF. The DNA for the CDR3 is TGCGCCAGCAGCTTGCGGACAGATGGTGAAGCTTTCTTT.

The rearrangement joins TRBV29-1 to TRBJ1-2; 9 bases fit TRBD1. V trimming: 6 bases; J trimming: 0 bases; junction bases outside the gene matches: 11. The CDR3 consists of 16 residues. Germline V gene data show CDR1 as SQVTM and CDR2 as ANQGSEA. The CDR3 sequence: CSVWDREHLANYGYTF. In nucleotides, the CDR3 is TGCAGCGTCTGGGACAGGGAGCACCTAGCTAACTATGGCTACACCTTC.

CDR3 loop: CASSGLQGNTEAFF. The CDR3 coding sequence is TGTGCCAGCAGCGGCCTACAGGGGAACACTGAAGCTTTCTTT. V usage is TRBV5-8 and J usage is TRBJ1-1; D possibly corresponds to TRBD1 (6 bases). V was pared by 4 bases and J by 1 base, with 11 bases between. The CDR3 extends over 14 amino acids. CDR1 is SGHTS, CDR2 YDEGEE, per germline.

The genes are TRBV2 and TRBJ1-6; maybe TRBD1 (5 bases). Per the germline V gene, CDR1 is SNHLY and CDR2 is FYNNEI. This CDR3 has 16 amino acids. V gave up 1 base and J gave up 12 bases, with 19 bases separating them. In nucleotides, the CDR3 is TGTGCCAGCAGTGAAGGCTCGGGGCAGGGAGGAAGACCCCTCCACTTT. This sequence encodes CASSEGSGQGGRPLHF.

The J gene is TRBJ1-3, the V gene TRBV18, with 7 bases matching TRBD1. The CDR3 runs to 15 residues. CDR1 is KGHSH and CDR2 is LQKENI in the germline V gene. Trimming took 3 bases from V and 0 from J; bases not matched to a gene: 2. The CDR3 region has the DNA TGTGCCAGCTCACCTGACAGGGCCTCTGGAAACACCATATATTTT. This encodes CASSPDRASGNTIYF.

This chain joins TRBV6-2 or TRBV6-3 and TRBJ2-3; 11 nucleotides align to TRBD1. V was pared by 2 bases and J by 3 bases, with 4 bases of the junction left unmatched. Germline V gene lookup returns CDR1 MNHEY and CDR2 SVGEGT. The CDR3 has 16 amino acids. CDR3 sequence reads: CASSYGDRGATDTQYF. CDR3 bases: TGTGCCAGCAGTTACGGGGACAGGGGGGCAACAGATACGCAGTATTTT.

This clone was detected only once. V is TRBV7-9 and J is TRBJ1-6; D is ambiguous. V lost 4 bases, J lost 7 bases, and 11 bases lay in between. This CDR3 has 14 residues. CDR1 is SEHNR and CDR2 is FQNEAQ in the germline V gene (reference sequence). CDR3 sequence reads: CASSSGRVNSPLHF. The CDR3 region has the DNA TGTGCCAGCAGCTCCGGGAGGGTCAATTCACCCCTCCACTTT.